Below, one T cell receptor delta chain is given with its context. What it recognizes is unknown. The template was reverse-transcribed extracted RNA. The CDR3 regions were amplified by multiplex PCR from V-gene primers to a constant-region primer. TCRdb re-called the multiplex PCR reads using CATT. This sample has roughly 76,000 delta-chain clones; approximately 34% occur once, and the top ten carry approximately 0.25%. The data stem from a study of Vδ1+ human thymocytes. The germline V gene encodes CDR1 TSWWSYY and CDR2 QGS. With 2 bases removed from V and 2 bases from J, the gap between germline ends came to 30 bases. The CDR3 has 21 residues. Alphabeta T cells were depleted, then CD3+ Vdelta1+ Vdelta2- thymocytes were FACS-sorted. Sorted Vdelta1+ thymocytes were about 96% to 99.6% pure. The study's findings and limits: In the thymus, TRG and TRD repertoires looked highly polyclonal with Gaussian CDR3 lengths. Unlike peripheral blood Vdelta1+ controls, thymic delta-chain sequences included about 20% Vdelta2 and few Vdelta3.

The specimen was Vdelta1+ gamma-delta thymocytes from the thymus. Subset in this sample: FACS-sorted CD3+ TCRalphabeta- TCRVdelta1+ TCRVdelta2- thymocytes. The chain has TRDV1 and TRDJ1; D is possibly TRDD2 or TRDD3 (6 bases each). This sequence originates from a boy under two years old who had congenital heart surgery. CDR3 protein: CALGEKSALPGMGWRTDKLIF. As DNA, the CDR3 is TGTGCTCTTGGGGAAAAGAGTGCCCTTCCGGGGATGGGTTGGAGGACCGATAAACTCATCTTT.